One and the same sample provided the 20 T cell receptor beta chains below, sequenced in a study of blood T cell repertoires in COVID-19. Profiled with immunoSEQ multiplex PCR; TCRdb holds only in-frame clones, not every one. The sample contains a few hundred thousand clones, under 90% of which appear only once. The specimen sequenced was PBMCs or T cells enriched from blood (not recorded which). These receptors were obtained from a woman in her sixties who had recovered from COVID-19.

The V call is TRBV3-1 (or the pseudogene TRBV3-2), the J call TRBJ2-7; 8 bases fit TRBD2. The J segment lost 5 bases and the V segment lost 2 bases, leaving 8 bases of the junction unmatched. There are 15 residues in the CDR3. The germline gives CDR1 LGHDT, CDR2 YNNKEL (reference sequence). The CDR3 loop reads CASSQSAGGDHEQYF. DNA of the CDR3: TGTGCCAGCAGCCAAAGCGCGGGAGGCGACCACGAGCAGTACTTC.

For the CDR3, the DNA is TGTGCCAGCAGCCCCTCGGTTGAGACGACTAGCGGCACCGGGGAGCTGTTTTTT. This sequence encodes CASSPSVETTSGTGELFF. The chain couples TRBV11-3 to TRBJ2-2; 9 positions match TRBD2. Germline V CDR1 and CDR2: SGHNT, YENEEA. This CDR3 has 18 residues. V was pared by 5 bases and J by 4 bases, with 14 bases of the junction left unmatched.

The table lists this clone with a few counts. The chain is built from TRBV20-1 and TRBJ2-7; TRBD2 agrees at 11 bases. The trim removed 3 bases at V and 4 bases at J, leaving 5 bases unmatched. This CDR3 contains 14 residues. Germline V CDR1 and CDR2: DFQATT, SNEGSKA (reference sequence). As DNA, the CDR3 is TGCAGTGCTAGTGAGGGACTAGCGGTATACGAGCAGTACTTC. It translates to CSASEGLAVYEQYF.

This chain uses TRBV11-2 with TRBJ2-3; 7 bases align to TRBD2. CDR1 and CDR2 (germline): SGHAT, FQNNGV. The CDR3 loop spans 14 amino acids. V was clipped by 5 bases and J by 6 bases; unmatched bases: 8. The CDR3 loop is CASSHRTSGDTQYF. CDR3 sequence (DNA): TGTGCCAGCAGCCACCGGACTAGTGGTGATACGCAGTATTTT.

The chain couples TRBV11-2 to TRBJ1-6; D perhaps matches TRBD1 (6 bases). The ends were cut back, 3 bases at V and 6 bases at J, with 9 bases in the middle. The length of the CDR3 is 14 residues. The V gene's germline CDR1 is SGHAT and CDR2 FQNNGV. CDR3 sequence (DNA): TGTGCCAGCAGCTTCCAGGGGTTTAATTCACCCCTCCACTTT. Translation gives CASSFQGFNSPLHF.

The J gene is TRBJ1-1, the V gene TRBV7-2; possible D gene TRBD1, 6 bases. Per the germline V gene, CDR1 is SGHTA and CDR2 is FQGNSA. V was clipped by 4 bases and J by 7 bases, with 16 bases between them. This CDR3 region has 14 residues. The CDR3 region is CASSSRGGQGEAFF. The CDR3 region has the DNA TGTGCCAGCAGCTCGCGGGGGGGGCAAGGTGAAGCTTTCTTT.

This clone was seen once. The genes are TRBV9 and TRBJ2-1; D remains ambiguous. CDR3 length: 15 amino acids. Germline-derived CDR1 and CDR2 are SGDLS and YYNGEE. V lost 3 bases, J lost 2 bases, and 12 bases lay in between. The CDR3 is CASSASSAAYNEQFF. The DNA for the CDR3 is TGTGCCAGCAGCGCGTCATCGGCGGCCTACAATGAGCAGTTCTTC. The whole variable domain, remainder taken from reference TRBV9 and TRBJ2-1, is DSGVTQTPKHLITATGQRVTLRCSPRSGDLSVYWYQQSLDQGLQFLIQYYNGEERAKGNILERFSAQQFPDLHSELNLSSLELGDSALYFCASSASSAAYNEQFFGPGTRLTVL.

The chain recombines TRBV7-2 with TRBJ1-3; perhaps TRBD1 as D (5 bases). The germline V gene has CDR1 SGHTA and CDR2 FQGNSA. The CDR3 is 16 amino acids. The germline V and J ends were trimmed by 3 bases and 5 bases, with 17 bases remaining between them. The CDR3 loop is CASSLIWAQGRNTIYF. CDR3 in DNA: TGTGCCAGCAGCTTGATTTGGGCGCAGGGAAGAAACACCATATATTTT.

The rearrangement links TRBV2 to TRBJ2-1; 12 bases are a match to TRBD2. The CDR3 totals 15 residues. V dropped 6 bases and J dropped 4; count of bases not matched to a gene: 4. The germline gives CDR1 SNHLY, CDR2 FYNNEI. The CDR3 DNA reads TGTGCCAGCAGGGAACTAGCGGGGGGATACAATGAGCAGTTCTTC. It translates to CASRELAGGYNEQFF.

The rearrangement uses TRBV28 and TRBJ1-1, with D possibly matching TRBD1 (5 bases). Trimming removed 5 bases at V and 7 bases at J, with 17 bases between. The CDR3 runs 14 residues. Per the germline V gene, CDR1 is MDHEN and CDR2 is SYDVKM. CDR3 nucleotides: TGTGCCAGCAGTCCCGGCGGGACCTGGGGTGAAGCTTTCTTT. It is translated as CASSPGGTWGEAFF.

The chain is built from TRBV2 and TRBJ1-3; D uncertain. V was trimmed by 4 bases and J by 4 bases, leaving 8 bases between them. This CDR3 spans 13 amino acids. Germline values: CDR1 SNHLY, CDR2 FYNNEI. DNA of the CDR3: TGTGCCAGCAGTGCCTCCCTCGGAAACACCATATATTTT. Translation: CASSASLGNTIYF.

The chain couples TRBV5-1 to TRBJ1-2; maybe TRBD1 (5 bases). Germline assignment: CDR1 SGHRS and CDR2 YFSETQ. CDR3 length: 12 residues. Trimming took off 4 bases at V and 4 bases at J, with 8 bases between the two ends. CDR3 sequence (DNA): TGCGCCAGCAGCATTGACAGCTATGGCTACACCTTC. Protein sequence: CASSIDSYGYTF.

As DNA, the CDR3 is TGTGCCAGCAGCTTGGGGGGTTCGGGGACCCAGTACTTC. This gives the protein CASSLGGSGTQYF. This rearrangement joins TRBV7-3 to TRBJ2-5; D may be TRBD2 (6 bases). V was clipped by 3 bases and J by 7 bases, with 12 bases between them. The length of the CDR3 is 13 residues. CDR1 and CDR2 from the germline V gene are SGHTA and FQGTGA.

The V call is TRBV10-3, the J call TRBJ2-7; 7 positions agree with TRBD2. CDR1 and CDR2 from the germline V gene are ENHRY and SYGVKD. The CDR3 is 13 residues long. V was pared by 5 bases and J by 2 bases, with 3 bases of the junction left unmatched. The CDR3 spells CAISPGLTYEQYF. The CDR3 region has the DNA TGTGCCATCAGTCCGGGACTAACCTACGAGCAGTACTTC.

The chain couples TRBV7-2 to TRBJ2-7, with 10 bases fitting TRBD1. From germline, CDR1 is SGHTA and CDR2 FQGNSA. The CDR3 consists of 16 residues. V shed 6 bases and J 2 bases; nucleotides not matched to a gene: 10. DNA for the CDR3: TGTGCCAGCAGATCCGGGACAGGGGATTCAGCCTACGAGCAGTACTTC. Translated, it gives CASRSGTGDSAYEQYF.

The rearrangement joins TRBV18 to TRBJ2-2; 9 nucleotides match TRBD1. Germline V gene data show CDR1 as KGHSH and CDR2 as LQKENI. The length of the CDR3 is 16 residues. Trimming removed 3 bases from V and 13 bases from J; junction bases left unmatched: 15. CDR3 DNA sequence: TGTGCCAGCTCACCCCCCGGGACAGGGAGTTCCGCTGGGCTGTTTTTT. It specifies CASSPPGTGSSAGLFF.

This clone has a handful of counts. The CDR3 loop is CASSPRRGVGKTQYF. In DNA form, the CDR3 reads TGTGCCAGCAGCCCCCGCAGGGGGGTTGGTAAGACCCAGTACTTC. The chain is built from TRBV7-6 and TRBJ2-5; maybe TRBD1 (7 bases). Deletions cut 5 bases from V and 6 bases from J, with 19 bases between. CDR3 size: 15 residues. Germline V gene sequence: CDR1 SGHVS, CDR2 FNYEAQ.

This chain uses TRBV30 with TRBJ1-5; D is uncertain. CDR1 is GTSNPN and CDR2 is SVGIG in the germline V gene (reference sequence). CDR3 size: 14 residues. V lost 1 base and J lost 3, with 10 bases in between. CDR3 coding DNA: TGTGCCTGGAGTGCGCAGCGCTTCAATCAGCCCCAGCATTTT. Amino acid sequence: CAWSAQRFNQPQHF.

The chain couples TRBV6-5 to TRBJ1-1, with D possibly TRBD1 on 6 matching bases. The V gene's germline CDR1 is MNHEY and CDR2 SVGAGI. V was cut by 2 bases and J by 0 bases, with 10 bases left in between. This CDR3 region has 15 residues. Here the CDR3 reads CASSYGQGLNTEAFF. In nucleotides, the CDR3 is TGTGCCAGCAGTTACGGGCAGGGGCTGAACACTGAAGCTTTCTTT.

This clone came up a few times. J is TRBJ1-2 and V is TRBV28, with TRBD1 matching over 8 bases. The CDR3 loop spans 12 amino acids. CDR1 is MDHEN, CDR2 SYDVKM, per germline. V gave up 6 bases and J gave up 8 bases; unmatched junction bases: 5. The CDR3 nucleotides are TGTGCCAGCAGAACAGGGGGTGGGGGCTACACCTTC. It translates to CASRTGGGGYTF.